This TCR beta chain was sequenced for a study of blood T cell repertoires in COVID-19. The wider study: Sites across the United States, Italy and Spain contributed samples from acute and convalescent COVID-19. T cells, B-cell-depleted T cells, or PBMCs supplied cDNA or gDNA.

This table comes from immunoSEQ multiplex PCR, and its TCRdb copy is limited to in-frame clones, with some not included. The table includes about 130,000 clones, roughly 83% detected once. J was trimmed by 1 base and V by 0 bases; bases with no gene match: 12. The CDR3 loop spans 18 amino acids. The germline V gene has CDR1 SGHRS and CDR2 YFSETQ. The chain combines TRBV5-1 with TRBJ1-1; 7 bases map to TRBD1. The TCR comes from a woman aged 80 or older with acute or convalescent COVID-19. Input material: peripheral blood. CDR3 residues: CASSLALPGQRTNTEAFF. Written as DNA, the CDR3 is TGCGCCAGCAGCTTGGCCCTGCCGGGACAGAGGACGAACACTGAAGCTTTCTTT.